Presented here are 24 T cell receptor beta chains from one specimen sequenced in a study of blood T cell repertoires in COVID-19. This table comes from immunoSEQ multiplex PCR, and its TCRdb copy is limited to in-frame clones, with some not included. In the table there are 55,000 to 85,000 clones, 79% of which are singletons. The material sequenced was peripheral blood. The receptors here all came from a man aged 60 to 75 with active or convalescent COVID-19.

This chain joins TRBV15 and TRBJ1-5, with 8 positions matching TRBD1. Germline CDR1 reads LNHNV; CDR2 reads YYDKDF (reference sequence). With V trimmed by 1 base and J by 11 bases, 13 bases remained unmatched. There are 16 residues in the CDR3. The CDR3 coding sequence is TGTGCCACCAGCAGAGGAGGGTCAGGGGGCTCGTGGTCCCAGCATTTT. Residues: CATSRGGSGGSWSQHF.

The chain couples TRBV9 to TRBJ2-3; D unresolved. Trimming left V 2 bases short and J 7 bases short, with 14 bases between. The CDR3 runs to 14 residues. CDR1 is SGDLS, CDR2 YYNGEE, per germline. In DNA form, the CDR3 reads TGTGCCAGCAGCGTCTCCACCGTTGCTAATACGCAGTATTTT. Amino acid sequence: CASSVSTVANTQYF.

The chain combines TRBV18 with TRBJ1-2; a possible D gene is TRBD1 (6 bases). The V and J ends lost 5 bases and 4 bases respectively, with 14 bases between them. Looked up from germline, CDR1 is KGHSH and CDR2 is LQKENI. The CDR3 is made up of 14 amino acids. CDR3 sequence (DNA): TGTGCCAGCTCAGGAACACAGGGATCCTATGGCTACACCTTC. Protein: CASSGTQGSYGYTF.

The J gene is TRBJ1-4, the V gene TRBV11-2; D might be TRBD1 (5 bases). V lost 4 bases and J 7 bases, leaving 16 bases between the germline ends. The CDR3 runs 15 residues. Germline V CDR1 and CDR2: SGHAT, FQNNGV. The CDR3 loop is CASSSLGGAREKLFF. CDR3 nucleotides: TGTGCCAGCAGCTCGTTGGGGGGTGCGCGTGAAAAACTGTTTTTT.

V and J are TRBV24-1 and TRBJ1-5; possibly TRBD1 for D (5 bases). Germline V lookup: CDR1 KGHDR, CDR2 SFDVKD. The length of the CDR3 is 16 residues. V was clipped by 0 bases and J by 4 bases, with 12 bases between them. CDR3 DNA sequence: TGTGCCACCAGTGATTTGAGGGCAGGGCCTAATCAGCCCCAGCATTTT. Translating it yields CATSDLRAGPNQPQHF.

V and J are TRBV3-1 (or the pseudogene TRBV3-2) and TRBJ2-1; D remains unclear. The CDR3 has 17 residues. Trimming left V 1 base short and J 4 bases short, with 17 bases between. Germline CDR1 reads LGHDT; CDR2 reads YNNKEL (reference sequence). Here the CDR3 reads CASSQARVTHFYNEQFF. The CDR3 DNA reads TGTGCCAGCAGCCAAGCAAGAGTCACCCACTTTTACAATGAGCAGTTCTTC.

The chain is built from TRBV6-5 and TRBJ2-2; 8 nucleotides match TRBD1. CDR1 MNHEY and CDR2 SVGAGI come from the germline V gene. The V segment lost 8 bases and the J segment 6 bases; nucleotides outside the gene matches: 11. The CDR3 extends over 15 amino acids. The CDR3 sequence is CASSYRQGASGELFF. In DNA, the CDR3 is TGTGCCAGCTCCTATAGGCAGGGGGCGTCCGGGGAGCTGTTTTTT.

The chain has TRBV3-1 (or the pseudogene TRBV3-2) and TRBJ2-2, with 9 nucleotides matching TRBD1. Germline V gene data show CDR1 as LGHDT and CDR2 as YNNKEL (reference sequence). This CDR3 has 16 residues. J was trimmed by 3 bases and V by 7 bases; bases with no gene match: 9. The CDR3 region has the DNA TGTGCCAGCAAAGAGCCCGGGACAGGGTACACCGGGGAGCTGTTTTTT. Its protein is CASKEPGTGYTGELFF.

On this clone: Relative to the germline gene, one junction end is altered; a read error may explain this. The V gene is TRBV2, the J gene TRBJ1-6; 7 bases line up with TRBD1. Germline CDR1 reads SNHLY; CDR2 reads FYNNEI. CDR3 length: 11 residues. Here the CDR3 reads CASSRDSLFYF. In DNA, the CDR3 is TGTGCCAGCAGTCGGGACAGCCTTTTCTACTTT.

This clone was counted a few times. The genes are TRBV5-5 and TRBJ2-1; D gene ambiguous. With 0 bases removed from V and 9 bases from J, the gap between germline ends came to 10 bases. From germline, CDR1 is SGHKS and CDR2 YYEKEE (reference sequence). This CDR3 region has 13 residues. The CDR3, as DNA: TGTGCCAGCAGCTTGGTCGGGTTTCCTGAGCAGTTCTTC. Translated, it gives CASSLVGFPEQFF.

The rearrangement joins TRBV5-1 to TRBJ1-2; TRBD1 aligns across 8 bases. The V gene's germline CDR1 is SGHRS and CDR2 YFSETQ. The V segment lost 3 bases and the J segment 7 bases; nucleotides outside the gene matches: 8. This CDR3 is 14 amino acids long. The DNA of the CDR3 is TGCGCCAGCAGCTCATCTCGAACAGGGGGTGGCTACACCTTC. Translation: CASSSSRTGGGYTF.

The gene calls are TRBV19 and TRBJ1-2; 10 bases line up with TRBD1. The germline V gene encodes CDR1 LNHDA and CDR2 SQIVND (reference sequence). V dropped 3 bases and J dropped 5; count of bases not matched to a gene: 12. The CDR3 has 17 amino acids. The CDR3 sequence is CASSIATAGTGDYGYTF. CDR3 coding DNA: TGTGCCAGTAGTATCGCAACCGCCGGGACAGGGGATTATGGCTACACCTTC.

The gene calls are TRBV18 and TRBJ1-2; 7 positions agree with TRBD1. The length of the CDR3 is 15 residues. V lost 3 bases to trimming and J lost 1 base; unmatched junction nucleotides: 5. CDR1 is KGHSH, CDR2 LQKENI, per germline. CDR3 protein: CASSPKGQFNYGYTF. Here the CDR3 DNA reads TGTGCCAGCTCACCGAAGGGACAGTTTAACTATGGCTACACCTTC.

This chain links TRBV5-1 with TRBJ1-1; the match to TRBD1 covers 7 bases. The junction had 9 bases not matched to a gene; V was cut back by 4 bases and J by 0 bases. The CDR3 totals 16 residues. CDR1 and CDR2 from the germline V gene are SGHRS and YFSETQ. The DNA for the CDR3 is TGCGCCAGCAGCCGGGCCCCAGGACAGGTGAACACTGAAGCTTTCTTT. This sequence encodes CASSRAPGQVNTEAFF.

This clone was counted between two and nine times. The J gene is TRBJ1-6, the V gene TRBV6-6, with 12 bases identical to TRBD1. V trimming: 5 bases; J trimming: 2 bases; junction bases outside the gene matches: 10. The CDR3 contains 19 residues. The germline V gene has CDR1 MNHNY and CDR2 SVGAGI (reference sequence). The CDR3 bases are TGTGCCAGCAGTCTCCTACCGGGACAGGGGGCGACCTATAATTCACCCCTCCACTTT. Protein product: CASSLLPGQGATYNSPLHF.

The gene calls are TRBV10-1 and TRBJ2-7, with D possibly matching TRBD1 (5 bases). CDR1 is WNHNN and CDR2 is SYGVQD in the germline V gene (reference sequence). V lost 8 bases to trimming and J lost 3 bases, with 11 bases between them. This CDR3 contains 12 residues. The CDR3 region is CASHRSVYEQYF. In nucleotides, the CDR3 is TGCGCCAGCCACAGGTCCGTCTACGAGCAGTACTTC.

The CDR3 protein is CASSPSPGDLPRGANVLTF. In DNA, the CDR3 is TGTGCCAGCAGCCCGTCACCAGGGGACCTCCCAAGAGGGGCCAACGTCCTGACTTTC. This chain joins TRBV3-1 (or the pseudogene TRBV3-2) and TRBJ2-6, with D tentatively TRBD1 (6 bases). CDR1 and CDR2 from the germline V gene are LGHDT and YNNKEL (reference sequence). V lost 4 bases and J lost 4, with 23 bases in between. This CDR3 has 19 amino acids.

The V gene is TRBV4-1, the J gene TRBJ1-5; D remains ambiguous. Between the trimmed V and J ends, which lost 4 bases and 9 bases, there was a span of 19 bases. Germline V gene sequence: CDR1 MGHRA, CDR2 YSYEKL. The CDR3 is 15 residues long. As DNA, the CDR3 is TGCGCCAGCAGCCCTGAGGGCCTGAGGGCCTCGCCCCAGCATTTT. Protein: CASSPEGLRASPQHF.

The chain links TRBV29-1 to TRBJ1-2; no clear D. The V gene lost 1 base and the J gene lost 7 bases, with 16 bases spanning the gap. Germline values: CDR1 SQVTM, CDR2 ANQGSEA. There are 14 residues in the CDR3. The chain's CDR3 is CSVEVFGQAFGYTF. The CDR3 region has the DNA TGCAGCGTTGAAGTCTTCGGCCAGGCCTTTGGCTACACCTTC.

The chain is built from TRBV10-3 and TRBJ2-7; the D gene is possibly TRBD1 (5 bases). Germline V gene lookup returns CDR1 ENHRY and CDR2 SYGVKD. Trimming shortened V by 11 bases and J by 1 base, and 12 bases separated the two germline ends. The CDR3 length is 12 residues. CDR3 amino acids: CAVSRDSYEQYF. CDR3 bases: TGTGCCGTTAGCAGGGATTCCTACGAGCAGTACTTC.

The V and J genes are TRBV9 and TRBJ2-3, with TRBD1 identical over 7 bases. The CDR3 has 17 residues. Trimming removed 3 bases from V and 0 bases from J; junction bases left unmatched: 10. Per the germline V gene, CDR1 is SGDLS and CDR2 is YYNGEE. CDR3 in DNA: TGTGCCAGCAGCGCCACACCAGGGGGTTTCAGCACAGATACGCAGTATTTT. Translated, it gives CASSATPGGFSTDTQYF.

The chain has TRBV6-5 and TRBJ1-3; 11 bases are a match to TRBD1. The V and J ends lost 6 bases and 3 bases, in that order; junction bases with no gene match: 4. Germline CDR1 reads MNHEY; CDR2 reads SVGAGI. This CDR3 is built from 15 residues. The DNA for the CDR3 is TGTGCCAGCAGGAGTGGGACAGGGGGTGGAAACACCATATATTTT. It encodes CASRSGTGGGNTIYF.

This clone was observed a few times. The chain links TRBV19 to TRBJ2-5; no firm D call. Germline assignment: CDR1 LNHDA and CDR2 SQIVND (reference sequence). CDR3 size: 13 residues. V dropped 5 bases and J dropped 1 base, with 8 bases sitting between them. The CDR3 nucleotides are TGTGCCAGTAGTCGCGCCACCCAAGAGACCCAGTACTTC. Its protein product is CASSRATQETQYF.

This clone was recorded only once. The J gene is TRBJ1-2, the V gene TRBV5-6; TRBD1 agrees at 10 bases. Losses at the gene ends were 4 bases for V and 0 bases for J; bases not matched to a gene: 6. The germline V gene encodes CDR1 SGHDT and CDR2 YYEEEE. The CDR3 is 16 residues long. The CDR3 spells CASSKDRGNTNYGYTF. In DNA form, the CDR3 reads TGTGCCAGCAGCAAGGACAGGGGGAATACTAACTATGGCTACACCTTC.